The 4 T cell receptor beta chains given below trace back to one sample, sequenced in a study of tissue T cells after allogeneic stem cell transplantation. This sample's time point: mouse harvest day 7 after allogeneic transplant. The graft held 10^6 splenic CD5+ T cells and 10^7 T-cell-depleted bone marrow cells. Generated by immunoSEQ multiplex PCR, the TCRdb table keeps only in-frame clones and is missing some. The sample yields around 6,000 clones, over 40% seen once. The sequencing sample was made of skin. All receptors come from a female BALB/c mouse given C57BL/6 T cells with graft-versus-host disease after an allogeneic hematopoietic cell transplant.

To note about this clone: The genes are named according to mouse. The read stops 1 residue short of the end of the CDR3; the missing end is completed from the germline J gene. The rearrangement uses TRBV13-2 and TRBJ2-3, with D uncertain. Germline CDR1 NNHNN, CDR2 SYGAGS (reference sequence). The CDR3 extends over 13 amino acids. Trimming stripped 0 bases from V and 0 bases from J, with 2 bases between. Partial CDR3 DNA: TGTGCCAGCGGTGATGCGAGTGCAGAAACGCTGTAT. Translating it yields CASGDASAETLY. The whole CDR3 protein is CASGDASAETLYF.

This clone has just a few counts. Mouse gene names and germline throughout. The DNA read from the CDR3 is TGTGCCAGCAGTCTCCGGGACATAAACACAGAAGTCTTC. Protein sequence: CASSLRDINTEVF. Given in full, the CDR3 is CASSLRDINTEVFF. The J gene is TRBJ1-1, the V gene TRBV26, with D perhaps matching TRBD1 (6 bases). The read gets to within 1 residue of the CDR3 end, and the germline J gene fills in the rest. CDR3 size: 14 residues. The V gene lost 3 bases and the J gene lost 1 base, with 9 bases spanning the gap. CDR1 KGHPV and CDR2 FQNQEV come from the germline V gene (reference sequence). Complete variable domain (other parts from reference TRBV26 and TRBJ1-1): NSKVIQTPRYLVKGQGQKAKMRCIPEKGHPVVFWYQQNKNNEFKFLINFQNQEVLQQIDMTEKRFSAECPSNSPCSLEIQSSEAGDSALYLCASSLRDINTEVFFGKGTRLTVV.

This clone was recorded a few times. Any gene name here is a mouse gene name. The read ends 1 residue before the CDR3 terminus; that terminus is restored from the germline J gene. The V call is TRBV26, the J call TRBJ2-5; 8 bases match TRBD1. Germline CDR1 reads KGHPV; CDR2 reads FQNQEV (reference sequence). V trimming: 6 bases; J trimming: 5 bases; junction bases outside the gene matches: 4. CDR3 length: 13 amino acids. CDR3 bases read: TGTGCCAGCAGCCTCAGGGGGCGAGACACCCAGTAC. This gives the protein CASSLRGRDTQY. The full CDR3 protein is CASSLRGRDTQYF. Based on the CDR3 plus reference TRBV26 and TRBJ2-5, the full variable domain is NSKVIQTPRYLVKGQGQKAKMRCIPEKGHPVVFWYQQNKNNEFKFLINFQNQEVLQQIDMTEKRFSAECPSNSPCSLEIQSSEAGDSALYLCASSLRGRDTQYFGPGTRLLVL.

This clone was detected only once. Germline and genes here are mouse. The read comes to an end 1 residue before the CDR3 does, leaving the germline J gene to fill in the end. The chain is built from TRBV3 and TRBJ2-1, with D uncertain. Germline CDR1 is SNHLY and CDR2 is FYNGKV (reference sequence). CDR3 length equals 12 residues. V was shortened by 5 bases and J by 1 base, with 3 bases between the two germline ends. The CDR3: CASSPNYAEQFF. The part of the CDR3 DNA that was read is TGTGCCAGCAGCCCGAACTATGCTGAGCAGTTC.